Given below is one T cell receptor (beta chain) in context. This CDR3 spans 16 amino acids. The V and J ends lost 1 base and 7 bases, in that order; junction bases with no gene match: 7. Per the germline V gene, CDR1 is MDHEN and CDR2 is SYDVKM. Repertoires were generated with immunoSEQ multiplex PCR, while TCRdb's copy carries only in-frame clones and drops some. Found here are 9,500 to 12,000 clones, about three quarters of them singletons; the top ten hold around 30%. The sample originates from a study of graft-versus-host responses after intestinal transplantation. Study at large: Recipients got multivisceral, liver-intestinal, or isolated intestinal transplants.

The V call is TRBV28, the J call TRBJ2-2, with TRBD2 matching over 9 bases. Sequencing used PBMCs, obtained about 70 weeks after intestinal transplant. The source is a human patient who received an intestinal transplant, so some T cells may come from the graft donor. CDR3: CASSLFLAGKDGELFF. DNA of the CDR3: TGTGCCAGCAGTTTATTTCTAGCGGGGAAAGACGGGGAGCTGTTTTTT.